These T cell receptor beta chains were read from a single sample in a study of T cells in localized non-small cell lung cancer. Libraries were prepared by immunoSEQ multiplex PCR; TCRdb keeps only in-frame clonotypes and omits some of them. The sample has around 30,000 clones; approximately 94% are singletons. The material was peripheral blood, obtained before any cancer treatment. The receptors were gathered from a woman aged 40-69 years with stage I lung adenocarcinoma. Both conserved end residues are part of each CDR3. The D gene is left open where the match is weak. Clone size is not always given. Where it is, it says once, few, many or a class for expanded clones.

CDR3nt	CDR3aa	v_gene	j_gene	abundance	d_gene
TGTGCCACAAAAGAGCAGGAGATTTACAATGAGCAGTTCTTC	CATKEQEIYNEQFF	TRBV10-3	TRBJ2-1	NA	NA
TGTGCCAGCAGCCAAACTTACACCGGGGAGCTGTTTTTT	CASSQTYTGELFF	TRBV14	TRBJ2-2	NA	NA
TGTGCCAGCAGCTTCCGCCTGACAGGTGATACGCAGTATTTT	CASSFRLTGDTQYF	TRBV7-2	TRBJ2-3	NA	NA
TGCGCCAGCAGCCAAGAGAGAGGGCGGGGTAACTATGGCTACACCTTC	CASSQERGRGNYGYTF	TRBV4-1	TRBJ1-2	NA	NA
TGTGCCAGCAGCACCCCAGCGGGAGGCCGGGAGACCCAGTACTTC	CASSTPAGGRETQYF	TRBV5-4	TRBJ2-5	NA	TRBD2
TGTGCCAGCTCACCCCCGCGACAGGGTAAGGCAACAGATACGCAGTATTTT	CASSPPRQGKATDTQYF	TRBV18	TRBJ2-3	NA	TRBD1
TGCGCCAGCAGCTCATTGACAGCTAGCACAGATACGCAGTATTTT	CASSSLTASTDTQYF	TRBV5-1	TRBJ2-3	NA	NA
TGCGCCAGCAGCCAAGATCGGGGAGACAGGGGACACGAGCAGTACTTC	CASSQDRGDRGHEQYF	TRBV4-3	TRBJ2-7	NA	TRBD1
TGTGCCAGCAGCTGGCCGGGACAGATAACTGGAAACACCATATATTTT	CASSWPGQITGNTIYF	TRBV7-9	TRBJ1-3	NA	TRBD1
TGTGCCACCCGAGGACAGGGTAAAACATATGAAGCTTTCTTT	CATRGQGKTYEAFF	TRBV5-4	TRBJ1-1	NA	TRBD1
TGTGCTAGTGGTTTCGGTGAAAGAGGCAATCAGCCCCAGCATTTT	CASGFGERGNQPQHF	TRBV12-5	TRBJ1-5	NA	NA
TGTGCCAGCTCACAAAACACCGGGAGCCAAGAGACCCAGTACTTC	CASSQNTGSQETQYF	TRBV18	TRBJ2-5	NA	NA
TGTGCCAGCAGTCAGTTCCGGCGACCCTACGGGGAGCAGTACTTC	CASSQFRRPYGEQYF	TRBV6-5	TRBJ2-7	NA	NA
TGTGCCAGCAGTCCCACCAACTGGAGAGATGGCTACACCTTC	CASSPTNWRDGYTF	TRBV28	TRBJ1-2	NA	NA
TGTGCCAGCAGTTTTCGGCGGGAGGGAGGGCAGTTCTTC	CASSFRREGGQFF	TRBV27	TRBJ2-1	NA	TRBD2
TGTGCCAGCAGTGGGGGGCTGACTGGAAACACCATATATTTT	CASSGGLTGNTIYF	TRBV27	TRBJ1-3	NA	NA
TGTGCCAGCAGAAAAGAGACAGGCGGCTACGAGCAGTACTTC	CASRKETGGYEQYF	TRBV6-5	TRBJ2-7	NA	NA
TGCGCCAGCCGCCAACGGGGCGGTGGCTACACCTTC	CASRQRGGGYTF	TRBV5-1	TRBJ1-2	few	NA
TGTGCCAGCAGCGTAGGTCCAGCGGGGGGGCTAAATGAGCAGTTCTTC	CASSVGPAGGLNEQFF	TRBV9	TRBJ2-1	NA	TRBD2
TGTGCCAGCAGTCTAAACGTCAGGACCAAGCAGTTCTTC	CASSLNVRTKQFF	TRBV28	TRBJ2-1	NA	NA
TGTGCCAGCAGCCCCGCGGTGAATTCGGGGGAGGGCCTTTGGGGAGCTTTCTTT	CASSPAVNSGEGLWGAFF	TRBV7-2	TRBJ1-1	NA	NA
TGTGCCAGCAGTTACCAGGGCGGGAGGGCTCGCATTCAGTACTTC	CASSYQGGRARIQYF	TRBV6-6	TRBJ2-4	NA	TRBD2
TGTGCCATCAGTGATTGGGGACTAGCGGGACTCAGGTATTTT	CAISDWGLAGLRYF	TRBV10-3	TRBJ2-3	NA	TRBD2
TGTGCCAGCTCACCACAAGGACTAGCGGGGGGACTCCACAATGAGCAGTTCTTC	CASSPQGLAGGLHNEQFF	TRBV18	TRBJ2-1	once	TRBD2
TGTGCCAGCAGCGCGCGCAGTCAGCCCCAGCATTTT	CASSARSQPQHF	TRBV7-2	TRBJ1-5	NA	NA
TGCGCCAGCAGTATTTCAGGGATTGACACAGATACGCAGTATTTT	CASSISGIDTDTQYF	TRBV5-1	TRBJ2-3	NA	NA
TGTGCCAGCAGTGAAGCCCTTAACACTGAAGCTTTCTTT	CASSEALNTEAFF	TRBV2	TRBJ1-1	NA	NA
TGTGCCAGCAGCCCCCCCGGCGAACAAGAGACCCAGTACTTC	CASSPPGEQETQYF	TRBV7-9	TRBJ2-5	NA	NA
TGTGCCAGCTCTCTTGGCACGGGACCGGTTAATTCACCCCTCCACTTT	CASSLGTGPVNSPLHF	TRBV18	TRBJ1-6	NA	NA
TGTGCCAGCAGCTCACAGGGGAATAGCAATCAGCCCCAGCATTTT	CASSSQGNSNQPQHF	TRBV7-9	TRBJ1-5	NA	TRBD1
TGTGCCAGCAGTTACCGTAGGCGGACACACTACAATGAGCAGTTCTTC	CASSYRRRTHYNEQFF	TRBV6-5	TRBJ2-1	NA	NA
TGTGCCAGTAGTAAGTTGGTGGACGGATACAATGAGCAGTTCTTC	CASSKLVDGYNEQFF	TRBV19	TRBJ2-1	NA	NA
TGCAGCGTCGATGGGGTGAACACTGAAGCTTTCTTT	CSVDGVNTEAFF	TRBV29-1	TRBJ1-1	NA	NA
TGTGCCAGCAGGGGAGAGGACCACCTAGAAGCTTTCTTT	CASRGEDHLEAFF	TRBV25-1	TRBJ1-1	NA	NA
TGTGCCAGCTCATCTTTGGACAGGCGGAATTCACCCCTCCACTTT	CASSSLDRRNSPLHF	TRBV18	TRBJ1-6	NA	TRBD1
TGTGCCAGCAGCCCGGACGTCAAGGGAGGCTACACCTTC	CASSPDVKGGYTF	TRBV7-6	TRBJ1-2	NA	NA
TGCGCCAGCAGCTTAAGAGAACTCCGCGGCGGGGCCAAAAACATTCAGTACTTC	CASSLRELRGGAKNIQYF	TRBV5-1	TRBJ2-4	NA	NA
TGTGCCAGCTCACCACTTGGGGACAGGGACAATCAGCCCCAGCATTTT	CASSPLGDRDNQPQHF	TRBV18	TRBJ1-5	once	TRBD1
TGTGCCATTTATGATTATGGCTACACCTTC	CAIYDYGYTF	TRBV19	TRBJ1-2	NA	NA
TGTGCCAGCAGCTCAGTTTCCGGGACTAACACCGGGGAGCTGTTTTTT	CASSSVSGTNTGELFF	TRBV11-2	TRBJ2-2	NA	NA
TGTGCCAGCAGCCCATCAGCGACCTATAGCAATCAGCCCCAGCATTTT	CASSPSATYSNQPQHF	TRBV7-2	TRBJ1-5	NA	NA